This T cell receptor (beta chain) was observed in a study of blood T cells in healthy people across ages. The study, taken as a whole, reports: TCR beta diversity, measured per million T cells, fell in a roughly linear way with age. Naive CD4+ cell counts and diversity both ran higher in long-lived than in aged donors.

V dropped 6 bases and J dropped 6 bases, with 16 bases sitting between them. The CDR3 contains 13 residues. Looked up from germline, CDR1 is DFQATT and CDR2 is SNEGSKA (reference sequence). The authors isolated at least 7 million PBMCs per sample. Every sample gave at least 5.5 micrograms of total RNA when it was extracted. As for this clonotype: Its antigen remains unidentified.

PCR was performed a second time for roughly 7 to 12 cycles using a sample-barcoded 5' primer and a J-beta primer mix. Using its own MiXCR run on the 5' RACE reads, TCRdb lists one record per CDR3 protein. The sample includes 550,000 to 700,000 distinct CDR3 sequences, 25% to 30% of them seen just once. What was sequenced was blood. The chain is built from TRBV20-1 and TRBJ2-3; no clear D gene. The receptor was derived from an older woman in good health. CDR3 residues: CSALEGASDTQYF. In DNA form, the CDR3 reads TGCAGTGCCCTCGAAGGAGCCTCGGATACGCAGTATTTT.